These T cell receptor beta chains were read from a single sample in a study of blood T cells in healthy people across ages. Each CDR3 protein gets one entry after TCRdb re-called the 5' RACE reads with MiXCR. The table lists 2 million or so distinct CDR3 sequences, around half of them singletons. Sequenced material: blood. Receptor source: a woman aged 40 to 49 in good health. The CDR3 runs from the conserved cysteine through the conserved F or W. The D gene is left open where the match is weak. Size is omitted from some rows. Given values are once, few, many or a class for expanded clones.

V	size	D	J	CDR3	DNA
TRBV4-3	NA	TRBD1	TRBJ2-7	CASSQVSGGLDEQYF	TGCGCCAGCAGCCAAGTCTCAGGGGGCCTGGACGAGCAGTACTTC
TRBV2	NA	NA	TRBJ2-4	CASSDGGGGNIQYF	TGTGCCAGCAGTGATGGAGGGGGAGGGAACATTCAGTACTTC
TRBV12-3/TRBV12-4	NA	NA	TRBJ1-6	CASTLGRAVSAPLHF	TGTGCCAGCACCCTAGGACGGGCCGTCAGTGCACCCCTCCACTTT
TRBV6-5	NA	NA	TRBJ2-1	CASSSLGKYNEQFF	TGTGCCAGCAGTTCCCTCGGGAAGTACAATGAGCAGTTCTTC
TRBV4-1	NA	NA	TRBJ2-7	CASSQDDTDYEQYF	TGCGCCAGCAGCCAGGACGACACAGACTACGAGCAGTACTTC
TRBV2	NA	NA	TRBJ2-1	CASKDQGSSFQETQFF	TGTGCCAGCAAGGATCAAGGAAGCAGCTTCCAAGAGACCCAGTTCTTC
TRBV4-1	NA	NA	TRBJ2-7	CASSQDSGRPLYEQYF	TGCGCCAGCAGCCAAGATTCGGGCAGGCCCCTCTACGAGCAGTACTTC
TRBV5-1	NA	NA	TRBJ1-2	CASSLFPLSSRTFYGYTF	TGCGCCAGCAGCTTGTTCCCACTTAGCTCCCGGACCTTCTATGGCTACACCTTC
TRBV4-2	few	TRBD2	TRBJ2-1	CASSQAGRGYNEQFF	TGTGCCAGCAGCCAAGCTGGGAGGGGATACAATGAGCAGTTCTTC
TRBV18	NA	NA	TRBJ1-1	CASSPPETGNTEAFF	TGTGCCAGCTCACCACCGGAAACCGGGAACACTGAAGCTTTCTTT
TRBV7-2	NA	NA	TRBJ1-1	CASSIQGVNTEAFF	TGTGCCAGCAGCATACAGGGTGTTAACACTGAAGCTTTCTTT
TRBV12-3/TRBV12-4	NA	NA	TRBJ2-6	CASSLGLEANVLTF	TGTGCCAGCAGTTTAGGGCTTGAGGCCAACGTCCTGACTTTC
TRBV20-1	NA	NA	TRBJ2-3	CSAPRNGFTDTQYF	TGCAGTGCTCCCCGAAATGGATTCACAGATACGCAGTATTTT
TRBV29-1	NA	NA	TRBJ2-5	CSVEASASGAWETQYF	TGCAGCGTTGAAGCCAGCGCCTCGGGGGCGTGGGAGACCCAGTACTTC
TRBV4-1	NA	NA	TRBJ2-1	CASSQETWDSAYEQFF	TGCGCCAGCAGCCAAGAAACGTGGGACTCAGCCTACGAGCAGTTCTTC
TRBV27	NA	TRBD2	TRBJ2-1	CASSLSTSGGDEQFF	TGTGCCAGCAGTTTATCGACTAGCGGGGGCGATGAGCAGTTCTTC
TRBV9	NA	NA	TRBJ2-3	CASSAQGRGPDTQYF	TGTGCCAGCAGCGCACAGGGTAGGGGCCCAGATACGCAGTATTTT
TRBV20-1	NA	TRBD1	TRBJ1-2	CSARDRPTGVYGYTF	TGCAGTGCTAGAGATAGGCCGACAGGGGTTTATGGCTACACCTTC
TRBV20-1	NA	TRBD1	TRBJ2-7	CSACPGTAFYEQYF	TGCAGTGCTTGCCCCGGGACAGCCTTTTACGAGCAGTACTTC
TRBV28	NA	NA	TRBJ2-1	CASTPPRIAVGEQFF	TGTGCCAGCACCCCACCCAGAATAGCCGTGGGTGAGCAGTTCTTC
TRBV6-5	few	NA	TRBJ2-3	CASSLQAVTDTQYF	TGTGCCAGCAGTCTCCAGGCCGTCACAGATACGCAGTATTTT
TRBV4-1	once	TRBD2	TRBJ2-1	CASSGTSGTNEQFF	TGCGCCAGCTCTGGAACTAGCGGGACCAATGAGCAGTTCTTC
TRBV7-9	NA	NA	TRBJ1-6	CASRPGTGDSPLHF	TGTGCCAGCAGGCCAGGGACGGGTGATTCACCCCTCCACTTT
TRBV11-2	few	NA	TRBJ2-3	CASSFKGGHTDTQYF	TGTGCCAGCAGCTTTAAAGGGGGGCACACAGATACGCAGTATTTT
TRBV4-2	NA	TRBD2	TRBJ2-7	CASSQVPGLAFYEQYF	TGTGCCAGCAGCCAAGTACCGGGACTAGCATTTTACGAGCAGTACTTC
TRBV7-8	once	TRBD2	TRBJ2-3	CASSVRSPGGQTDTQYF	TGTGCCAGCAGCGTCCGGTCCCCGGGGGGGCAGACAGATACGCAGTATTTT
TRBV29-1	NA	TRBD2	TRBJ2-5	CSVEATSGMGETQYF	TGCAGCGTTGAAGCGACTAGCGGGATGGGGGAGACCCAGTACTTC
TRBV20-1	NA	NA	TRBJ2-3	CSAPFGAGYRTDTQYF	TGCAGTGCACCCTTTGGAGCGGGCTACAGGACAGATACGCAGTATTTT
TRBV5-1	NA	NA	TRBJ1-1	CASSPSRTEAFF	TGCGCCAGCTCCCCGTCCCGCACTGAAGCTTTCTTT
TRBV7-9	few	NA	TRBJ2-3	CASSKLGSDTQYF	TGTGCTAGCAGCAAACTAGGATCGGATACGCAGTATTTT
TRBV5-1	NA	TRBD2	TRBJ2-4	CASSSGLADKNIQYF	TGCGCCAGCAGCTCCGGACTAGCGGACAAAAACATTCAGTACTTC
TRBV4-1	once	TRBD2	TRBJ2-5	CASSQKGLAGEETQYF	TGCGCCAGCAGCCAAAAAGGACTAGCGGGGGAAGAGACCCAGTACTTC
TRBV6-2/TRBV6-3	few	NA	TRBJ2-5	CAGSTGLGTQYF	TGTGCCGGCTCAACAGGGTTAGGGACCCAGTACTTC
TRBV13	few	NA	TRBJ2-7	CASSLGADAYEQYF	TGTGCCAGCAGCTTAGGTGCAGACGCCTACGAGCAGTACTTC
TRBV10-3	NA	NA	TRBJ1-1	CAAGLTDSNTEAFF	TGTGCCGCCGGGCTGACAGATTCGAACACTGAAGCTTTCTTT
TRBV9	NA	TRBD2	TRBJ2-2	CASSVRGEGTDTGELFF	TGTGCCAGCAGCGTTCGAGGGGAGGGGACCGACACCGGGGAGCTGTTTTTT
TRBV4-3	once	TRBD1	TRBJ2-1	CASSQDWRDRVGNEQFF	TGCGCCAGCAGCCAAGACTGGCGGGACAGGGTCGGCAATGAGCAGTTCTTC
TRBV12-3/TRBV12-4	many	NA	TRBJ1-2	CASSPSGWGYGYTF	TGTGCCAGCAGTCCCTCGGGGTGGGGCTATGGCTACACCTTC
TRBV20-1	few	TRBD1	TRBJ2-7	CSARGTGAEQYF	TGCAGTGCTAGGGGGACAGGGGCCGAGCAGTACTTC
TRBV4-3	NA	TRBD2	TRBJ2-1	CASSQEPSSGGISYNEQFF	TGCGCCAGCAGCCAAGAGCCATCTAGCGGGGGTATATCCTACAATGAGCAGTTCTTC
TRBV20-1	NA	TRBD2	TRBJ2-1	CSARGLAGVWNEQFF	TGCAGTGCGAGGGGACTAGCGGGGGTTTGGAATGAGCAGTTCTTC
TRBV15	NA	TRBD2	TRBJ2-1	CATSIAGGPHEQFF	TGTGCCACCAGTATAGCGGGGGGGCCTCATGAGCAGTTCTTC
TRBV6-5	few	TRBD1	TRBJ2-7	CASSRRDRDSYEQYF	TGTGCCAGCAGTCGCCGGGACAGGGACTCCTACGAGCAGTACTTC
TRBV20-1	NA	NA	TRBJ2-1	CSARVERVESYNEQFF	TGCAGTGCTAGAGTAGAGAGGGTCGAGTCCTACAATGAGCAGTTCTTC
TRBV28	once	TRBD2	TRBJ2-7	CASSPPSRGSRSYEQYF	TGTGCCAGCAGTCCTCCTTCGCGGGGGTCTCGCTCCTACGAGCAGTACTTC
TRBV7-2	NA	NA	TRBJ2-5	CASSSSAGPNEQYF	TGTGCCAGCAGCTCCTCGGCGGGCCCCAATGAGCAGTACTTC
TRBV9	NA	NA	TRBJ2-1	CASNPSEAYNEQFF	TGTGCCAGCAACCCTAGCGAAGCCTACAATGAGCAGTTCTTC
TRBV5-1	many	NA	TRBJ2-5	CASSSNRVLGGETQYF	TGCGCCAGCAGCAGCAACAGGGTTCTAGGGGGAGAGACCCAGTACTTC
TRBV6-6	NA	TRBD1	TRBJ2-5	CASNPGTGLREETQYF	TGTGCCAGCAACCCCGGGACAGGGTTGAGAGAAGAGACCCAGTACTTC
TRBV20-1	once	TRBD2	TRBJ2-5	CSAGSGETMYQETQYF	TGCAGTGCGGGGAGCGGGGAGACGATGTACCAAGAGACCCAGTACTTC
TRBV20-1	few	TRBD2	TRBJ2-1	CSAPGLAINEQFF	TGCAGTGCTCCGGGACTAGCGATCAATGAGCAGTTCTTC
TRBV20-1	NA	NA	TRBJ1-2	CSARDLGAGRSNYGYTF	TGCAGTGCTAGAGATCTCGGAGCGGGACGGAGTAACTATGGCTACACCTTC